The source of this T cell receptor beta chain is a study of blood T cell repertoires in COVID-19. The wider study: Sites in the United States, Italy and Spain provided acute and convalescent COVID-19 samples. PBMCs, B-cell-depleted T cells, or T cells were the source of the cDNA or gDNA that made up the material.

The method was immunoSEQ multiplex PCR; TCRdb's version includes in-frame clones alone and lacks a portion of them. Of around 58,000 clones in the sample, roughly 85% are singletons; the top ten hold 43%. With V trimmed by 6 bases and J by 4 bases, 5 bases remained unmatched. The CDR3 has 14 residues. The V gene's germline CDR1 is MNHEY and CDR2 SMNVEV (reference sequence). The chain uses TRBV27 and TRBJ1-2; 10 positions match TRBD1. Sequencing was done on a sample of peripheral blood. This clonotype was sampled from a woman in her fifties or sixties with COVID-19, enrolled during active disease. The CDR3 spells CASRPTGGGYGYTF. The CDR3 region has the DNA TGTGCCAGCAGACCGACAGGGGGCGGCTATGGCTACACCTTC.